The rows below give T cell receptor beta chains drawn from one sample of a study of blood T cell repertoires in COVID-19. The repertoire was sequenced with immunoSEQ multiplex PCR; TCRdb's copy has only in-frame clones and lacks some. The sample has approximately 380,000 clones, more than 85% seen once. Sequenced input: PBMCs or T cells enriched from blood (not recorded which). The receptors here all came from a woman aged 40-49 years who had been exposed to COVID-19. The CDR3 runs from the conserved cysteine through the conserved F or W.

TRBV11-3	TRBJ1-2	CASSLGQRDYGYTF
TRBV5-4	TRBJ2-7	CASSRANSYEQYF
TRBV30	TRBJ1-1	CAWSALGLPNTEAFF
TRBV7-8	TRBJ1-2	CASSFDRGWYYGYTF
TRBV18	TRBJ1-2	CASSKTDRPEGGYTF
TRBV12-3/TRBV12-4	TRBJ2-5	CASTRWGHPQYF
TRBV5-4	TRBJ2-3	CASSFLLTDTQYF
TRBV5-1	TRBJ2-4	CASSLATTGVENIQYF
TRBV24-1	TRBJ2-3	CATSDFTGLNGLAGFDTQYF
TRBV2	TRBJ1-1	CASVTLGGYTEAFF
TRBV20-1	TRBJ2-3	CSAWTADTQYF
TRBV19	TRBJ1-2	CASSIGPRDRNYGYTF
TRBV7-8	TRBJ2-7	CASSLRAGGEQYF
TRBV30	TRBJ1-5	CAWSVGGPGSGQPQHF
TRBV5-6	TRBJ2-2	CASSKAGRNGELFF
TRBV6-5	TRBJ2-3	CASGRPGSSTDTQYF
TRBV5-6	TRBJ1-5	CASSSTGGAAQPQHF
TRBV4-3	TRBJ1-5	CASSQDLLHSLQGAYQPQHF
TRBV5-5	TRBJ1-3	CASSPEARGNTIYF
TRBV30	TRBJ1-1	CAWSVPGLPNTEAFF
TRBV10-1	TRBJ1-1	CASSVFGNTEAFF
TRBV19	TRBJ1-3	CAATGGYRAGNTIYF
TRBV2	TRBJ1-2	CASKTRAGPYSYTF
TRBV5-1	TRBJ2-2	CASSYPGREGTGELFF
TRBV7-9	TRBJ1-4	CASSPGQAKVGEKLFF
TRBV27	TRBJ1-1	CASSLDRVNTEAFF